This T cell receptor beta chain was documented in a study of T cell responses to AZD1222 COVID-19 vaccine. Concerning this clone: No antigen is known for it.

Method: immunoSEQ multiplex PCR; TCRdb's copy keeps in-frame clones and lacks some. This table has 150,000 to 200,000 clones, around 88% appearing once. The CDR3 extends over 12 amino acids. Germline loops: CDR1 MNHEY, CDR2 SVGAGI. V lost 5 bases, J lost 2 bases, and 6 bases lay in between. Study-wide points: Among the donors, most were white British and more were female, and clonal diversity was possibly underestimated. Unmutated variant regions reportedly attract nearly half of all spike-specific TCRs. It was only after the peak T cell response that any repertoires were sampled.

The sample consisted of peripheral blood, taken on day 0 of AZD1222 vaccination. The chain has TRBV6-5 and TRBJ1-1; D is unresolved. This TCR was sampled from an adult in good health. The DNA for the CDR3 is TGTGCCAGCAGTATAAGTAACACTGAAGCTTTCTTT. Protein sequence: CASSISNTEAFF.